The present T cell receptor (beta chain) was sequenced within a study of human T cells and chemical hapten exposure (dated by TCRdb to the early 2020s). Regarding the complete study: For sensitization, 2% DPC in acetone was applied to a roughly 2 cm by roughly 2 cm area of upper inner arm skin. Patients additionally received weekly therapeutic DPC doses to the scalp throughout the roughly 23-week study period. Patch testing was performed on the upper back with Finn chambers containing 0.01% DPC, and the patch tests were scored after 6 days according to International Contact Dermatitis Research Group standards. The mostly female patient cohort included alopecia areata with under or over 50% scalp involvement, alopecia totalis and alopecia universalis. Libraries were pooled for sequencing, and variation in per-sample TCR yields was attributed mainly to small differences in library volumes within the pool. Peripheral blood TCR repertoire changes were tracked in vivo in alopecia patients during primary and secondary sensitization to the hapten diphenylcyclopropenone (DPC). Blood was sampled from patients pre-sensitization (week 0) and at 2, 6 and about 24 weeks after DPC sensitization. Blood for TCR sequencing was provided by twenty-nine alopecia patients at one to four time points (pre-sensitization, 2, 6 and 24 weeks).

CDR1 is given as SNHLY and CDR2 as FYNNEI, both from the germline V gene. Its CDR3 holds 15 amino acids, cysteine through phenylalanine. Solely the CDR3 DNA is kept, with 45 bases framed from the first base. V loses 0 bases of germline sequence and J loses 5 bases, and the interval between the two ends is 10 bases. Broader findings and caveats from the paper: Compared with pre-sensitization or healthy control sets, expanded TCRs formed significantly more large CDR3 similarity clusters, which is consistent with antigen-driven responses. DPC sensitization did not change the number of TCRs with a frequency above 1 in 1000, and there was no evidence of changes in global repertoire structure. A positive correlation was found between the number of PT1 expanded TCRs and patch test score, with significance reached at thresholds 8, 16 and 32 but not 4. Alopecia, a presumed autoimmune disease, was present in all patients, so the immune response of the patients might differ from that of healthy individuals. Repeated subsampling changed both the strength of the expansion versus patch-test correlation and the threshold at which that correlation became significant.

This clonotype showed up just a few times. No antigen is known for it. Per-base quality was not reported, and no clone a single base away is much larger than it. The time point label corresponds to: patch test 1, 2 weeks after DPC sensitization. Sample treatment or condition, as interpreted from the label and publication: therapeutic diphenylcyclopropenone sensitization with weekly scalp DPC. At every patch-test visit, the blood draw took place before the patch test was put on. Patients were eligible if aged 18 to 70, diagnosed with alopecia and judged suitable for DPC therapy, and pregnant patients were excluded. Unfractionated whole blood was collected in Tempus Blood RNA tubes, and total RNA was extracted from that blood. Libraries came from RACE. Instrument on record: NextSeq 500. During library preparation, unique molecular identifiers were attached to individual cDNA molecules so that TCRs could be counted quantitatively and reproducibly. Both TCR alpha and TCR beta chains were sequenced from each blood RNA sample. The original pipeline was this. Samples had a median of 95,638 TCRs, with a range from roughly 23,224 to 750,000. V, J and CDR3 annotation of the TCR reads was performed with the Decombinator software suite. For the PS versus PT1 abundance plots, all samples were subsampled to the same number of TCRs (28,000). TCRs were defined as expanded if absent before sensitization and observed at least eight times at the 2-week time point. The raw public data were reprocessed by TCRdb itself: fastp quality trimming at Q25, MiXCR clonotype calling, in-frame beta chains only. Under each unique CDR3 protein, matching rows form one entry showing the most common genes and DNA. What appears here as the V and J calls and clone size reflects TCRdb's work, not the paper's. A total of around 74,000 distinct CDR3 sequences appear in this sample, around a third of them only once. Together, the top ten hold roughly 9.8% of the sample.

The V gene is TRBV2 and the J gene is TRBJ1-4; TRBD1 is possibly the D segment (5 matching bases). Sequencing was performed on whole blood, taken in connection with sensitization to the hapten diphenylcyclopropenone (DPC). The clonotype originates from a man aged 40-49 years with alopecia areata. Some clones in this sample may be carry-over from other donors' samples. The nucleotide sequence is TGTGCCAGCAGTGAAGCGGGGGTGGGAAATGAAAAACTGTTTTTT. Its amino acids are CASSEAGVGNEKLFF.